This is a list of T cell receptor beta chains from one sample in a study of OX40 agonist ivuxolimab in advanced cancers. Measured with immunoSEQ multiplex PCR; TCRdb has only the in-frame clones, and not every one. The data show about 42,000 clones, approximately 91% seen once. Sample: CD4+ or CD8+ T cells sorted from blood, taken in a trial of the OX40 agonist ivuxolimab. Every receptor here comes from an adult with an advanced solid tumor such as melanoma, head and neck, liver or kidney cancer. CDR3s include the opening cysteine and the closing phenylalanine or tryptophan. The D gene is left open where the match is weak.

D gene	V gene	J gene	CDR3 protein
-	TRBV5-1	TRBJ2-5	CASSLTQETQYF
-	TRBV7-2	TRBJ1-2	CASSLGGGWTNPAGYTF
TRBD2	TRBV5-5	TRBJ2-6	CASSSYAAGVGGANVLTF
-	TRBV7-2	TRBJ2-1	CASSKEVGGQFF
-	TRBV5-6	TRBJ1-6	CASSLFAMGSSYNSPLHF
TRBD2	TRBV27	TRBJ2-5	CASSPGLAGVQETQYF
TRBD1	TRBV7-9	TRBJ2-3	CASRLGGLKLDTQYF
-	TRBV4-1	TRBJ2-7	CASSLRQADSYEQYF
TRBD2	TRBV19	-	CASSTPVAGGPYEQYF
-	TRBV23-1	TRBJ2-1	CASSQSYSNEQFF
TRBD1	TRBV2	TRBJ1-5	CASRTRDRGFRGNQPQHF
-	TRBV6-1	TRBJ2-6	CASSERGGGANVLTF
-	TRBV10-1	TRBJ1-1	CASSEGGGITEAFF
-	TRBV6-5	TRBJ1-2	CASSPPGGGYGYTF
-	TRBV18	TRBJ1-5	CASSPAASNQPQHF
-	TRBV18	TRBJ1-5	CASSRQEGNQPQHF
-	TRBV5-1	TRBJ1-2	CASSLTWTANGYTF
-	TRBV7-2	TRBJ1-6	CASSAKSTPRSNSPLHF
-	TRBV18	TRBJ1-2	CASSPGGNYGYTF
-	TRBV27	TRBJ2-7	CASSLSTASYEQYF
TRBD1	TRBV19	TRBJ1-5	CASRQGSGGQPQHF
TRBD1	TRBV19	TRBJ2-2	CASSDRTGRDTGELFF
-	TRBV7-9	TRBJ1-5	CASSLQENQPQHF
-	TRBV30	TRBJ1-4	CAWSDREEDYALGEKLFF
TRBD1	TRBV9	TRBJ1-3	CASSHPGTVSGNTIYF
-	TRBV28	TRBJ2-3	CASSLGGVVSTDTQYF
-	TRBV18	TRBJ1-1	CASSPLSPPEAFF
TRBD1	TRBV7-8	TRBJ2-1	CASSVYSGGRSYNEQFF
-	TRBV7-8	TRBJ2-7	CASSSVAYEQYF
-	TRBV11-3	TRBJ2-6	CASSPGSGANVLTF
TRBD1	TRBV6-1	TRBJ2-5	CASSEGSGGETQYF
-	TRBV5-1	TRBJ2-3	CASSIWTQSTDTQYF
-	TRBV23-1	TRBJ2-7	CASLYEQYF
-	TRBV30	TRBJ1-4	CACPQGTTNEKLFF
TRBD1	TRBV28	TRBJ2-2	CASKTDRAPNTGELFF
-	TRBV7-2	TRBJ2-5	CASSLYQETQYF
-	TRBV10-3	TRBJ2-1	CAISESGRGARDNEQFF
-	TRBV28	TRBJ1-2	CASTRAYNYGYTF
-	TRBV29-1	TRBJ1-4	CSVEDSGNEKLFF
-	TRBV7-9	TRBJ2-5	CASSPRQETQYF
TRBD1	TRBV29-1	TRBJ2-3	CSVAGQAPMDTQYF
TRBD1	TRBV6-5	TRBJ1-5	CASKGQEHQPQHF
-	TRBV2	TRBJ2-7	CASSVYEQYF
-	TRBV19	TRBJ2-1	CASSASSSYNEQFF
TRBD1	TRBV19	TRBJ1-2	CASSGDRGYGYTF
-	TRBV5-4	TRBJ2-7	CASRPGTGSYEQYF
TRBD2	TRBV10-3	TRBJ2-3	CAISEEGLAGGRATQYF
-	TRBV7-3	TRBJ2-2	CASSLTDMNTGELFF
-	TRBV6-5	TRBJ1-1	CASSLGGPNTEAFF
-	TRBV9	TRBJ2-5	CASSVGPRRGETQYF
-	TRBV27	TRBJ1-4	CASSSLRAATNEKLFF
-	TRBV7-9	TRBJ1-1	CASSLQGYNTEAFF